A single sample gave rise to the 21 T cell receptor beta chains below, sequenced in a study of cytomegalovirus exposure and HLA in healthy donors. PCR primers comprised 60 Vbeta and 13 Jbeta primers. Produced via immunoSEQ multiplex PCR; TCRdb's table is partial and in-frame only. The profile shows over 150,000 clones, more than 75% of them singletons. The sequencing input was PBMCs. All receptors come from a woman in her forties or fifties in good health and CMV-seropositive.

This chain links TRBV6-5 with TRBJ2-7, with TRBD1 matching 7 bases. Trimming cost V 5 bases and J 4 bases; bases outside gene matches: 11. Per the germline V gene, CDR1 is MNHEY and CDR2 is SVGAGI. The CDR3 runs to 15 residues. The CDR3 is CASSPRTGFVYEQYF. CDR3 in DNA: TGTGCCAGCAGTCCCAGGACAGGATTTGTATACGAGCAGTACTTC.

Comment on this clone: Other DNA variants within this sample encode the same CDR3. This chain uses TRBV7-9 with TRBJ2-3, with TRBD2 matching over 8 bases. CDR1 and CDR2 (germline): SEHNR, FQNEAQ (reference sequence). The junction had 1 base not matched to a gene; V was cut back by 2 bases and J by 3 bases. This CDR3 is built from 14 residues. CDR3 sequence (DNA): TGTGCCAGCAGCTTAACTAGCGGAACAGATACGCAGTATTTT. Protein: CASSLTSGTDTQYF.

V is TRBV7-9 and J is TRBJ2-7; 8 nucleotides align to TRBD1. V lost 5 bases, J lost 2 bases, and 8 bases stayed unmatched. The CDR3 has 15 amino acids. Germline CDR1 reads SEHNR; CDR2 reads FQNEAQ (reference sequence). CDR3 protein: CASSPQGQGTYEQYF. As DNA, the CDR3 is TGTGCCAGCAGCCCCCAAGGACAGGGTACCTACGAGCAGTACTTC.

The rearrangement joins TRBV28 to TRBJ2-1, with D perhaps TRBD2 (5 bases). This CDR3 is built from 13 residues. Germline CDR1 MDHEN, CDR2 SYDVKM. DNA of the CDR3: TGTGCAGGCGGGCGTACAGCGCACAATGAGCAGTTCTTC. Encoded protein: CAGGRTAHNEQFF.

The chain has TRBV7-9 and TRBJ1-6; 9 bases are a match to TRBD1. V lost 4 bases and J lost 0; bases outside the gene matches: 4. Germline loops: CDR1 SEHNR, CDR2 FQNEAQ (reference sequence). The CDR3 spans 17 residues. The chain's CDR3 is CASSSNRGLSYNSPLHF. The CDR3 coding sequence is TGTGCCAGCAGCTCCAACAGGGGGCTCTCCTATAATTCACCCCTCCACTTT.

This chain links TRBV7-2 with TRBJ2-6; no clear D. CDR1 and CDR2 (germline): SGHTA, FQGNSA. This CDR3 has 15 residues. Trimming took 0 bases from V and 4 from J, leaving 7 bases between them. The CDR3 sequence is CASSLASPGANVLTF. In DNA, the CDR3 is TGTGCCAGCAGCTTAGCGAGCCCGGGGGCCAACGTCCTGACTTTC.

On this clone itself: The same CDR3 is also encoded by other DNA sequences in this sample. V is TRBV2 and J is TRBJ1-1; 10 positions agree with TRBD1. Germline V gene lookup returns CDR1 SNHLY and CDR2 FYNNEI. J was trimmed by 5 bases and V by 6 bases; bases with no gene match: 3. This CDR3 has 13 residues. The CDR3 protein is CASSGQGVTEAFF. As DNA, the CDR3 is TGTGCCAGCAGCGGACAGGGGGTTACTGAAGCTTTCTTT.

The genes are TRBV11-2 and TRBJ2-3; 11 bases align to TRBD2. The CDR3 totals 16 residues. Per the germline V gene, CDR1 is SGHAT and CDR2 is FQNNGV. J lost 3 bases, V lost 2 bases, and 4 bases had no gene match. CDR3 bases: TGTGCCAGCAGCTTAACTAGCGGGAGTAGGACAGATACGCAGTATTTT. Its protein product is CASSLTSGSRTDTQYF.

The V and J genes are TRBV6-5 and TRBJ2-2; D gene ambiguous. The germline V gene encodes CDR1 MNHEY and CDR2 SVGAGI. The V end was cut by 6 bases, the J end by 2 bases, with 13 bases between. The CDR3 is made up of 15 amino acids. CDR3 coding DNA: TGTGCCAGCAGATCCCCGGGTCTCAACACCGGGGAGCTGTTTTTT. It yields the protein CASRSPGLNTGELFF.

This clone was detected once. The gene calls are TRBV4-3 and TRBJ1-3, with a tentative D call TRBD1 (6 bases). Looked up from germline, CDR1 is LGHNA and CDR2 is YSLEER. The V and J ends lost 4 bases and 4 bases respectively, with 11 bases between them. This CDR3 contains 14 residues. In DNA, the CDR3 is TGCGCCAGCAGCCCCGGGACAATCGGAAACACCATATATTTT. Translating it yields CASSPGTIGNTIYF.

The chain combines TRBV6-5 with TRBJ2-7, with TRBD1 matching over 9 bases. The CDR3 is 16 residues long. The germline CDR1 and CDR2 sequences are MNHEY and SVGAGI. J gave up 3 bases and V 0 bases, and 6 bases lay outside the gene matches. CDR3 DNA: TGTGCCAGCAGTTACTCGCCTACAGGGGGCTTCTACGAGCAGTACTTC. It is translated as CASSYSPTGGFYEQYF.

The chain carries TRBV10-1 and TRBJ1-2; TRBD1 matches at 7 bases. The J segment lost 4 bases and the V segment lost 10 bases, leaving 3 bases of the junction unmatched. The CDR3 spans 11 residues. Per germline, CDR1 WNHNN and CDR2 SYGVQD (reference sequence). The CDR3 nucleotides are TGCGCCATTACAGGGGTCTATGGCTACACCTTC. This gives the protein CAITGVYGYTF.

The chain combines TRBV5-1 with TRBJ2-3; no reliable D call. Germline CDR1 and CDR2: SGHRS and YFSETQ. Trimming stripped 7 bases from V and 0 bases from J, with 9 bases between. This CDR3 spans 13 amino acids. In nucleotides, the CDR3 is TGCGCCAGCTCCTTTTCTAGCACAGATACGCAGTATTTT. Translated, it gives CASSFSSTDTQYF.

The chain couples TRBV27 to TRBJ1-5, with D unclear. Trimming shortened V by 7 bases and J by 5 bases, and 15 bases separated the two germline ends. This CDR3 region has 14 residues. In germline, CDR1 is MNHEY, CDR2 SMNVEV (reference sequence). CDR3 sequence reads: CASIPDSRDQPQHF. The CDR3 bases are TGTGCCAGCATCCCGGATTCCCGGGATCAGCCCCAGCATTTT.

This clone appeared once. This sequence joins TRBV18 and TRBJ1-6, with 7 bases that match TRBD1. V lost 6 bases to trimming and J lost 5 bases; unmatched junction nucleotides: 4. The germline V gene encodes CDR1 KGHSH and CDR2 LQKENI. This CDR3 is 14 amino acids long. The CDR3 region is CASSPGTDNSPLHF. CDR3 coding DNA: TGTGCCAGCTCCCCTGGGACAGATAATTCACCCCTCCACTTT.

The chain uses TRBV7-8 and TRBJ2-7; no clear D. The CDR3 is 15 amino acids. Trimming stripped 5 bases from V and 1 base from J, with 15 bases between. Germline CDR1 is SGHVS and CDR2 is FQNEAQ. The CDR3 nucleotides are TGTGCCAGCAGCGACCAAGGAGATATGTCCTACGAGCAGTACTTC. It codes for CASSDQGDMSYEQYF.

V gene TRBV4-3 combines with J gene TRBJ1-4; D remains unclear. Germline V gene sequence: CDR1 LGHNA, CDR2 YSLEER. The CDR3 extends over 15 amino acids. V was shortened by 3 bases and J by 4 bases, with 12 bases between the two germline ends. The CDR3 sequence: CASSQTGRDNEKLFF. CDR3 nucleotide sequence: TGCGCCAGCAGCCAGACTGGGCGGGATAATGAAAAACTGTTTTTT.

The chain has TRBV9 and TRBJ1-1, with 7 nucleotides matching TRBD1. Trimming cost V 2 bases and J 0 bases; bases outside gene matches: 10. Per germline, CDR1 SGDLS and CDR2 YYNGEE. The CDR3 runs to 17 residues. CDR3 nucleotides: TGTGCCAGCAGCGTGGCGGGACACAGGGGTATGAACACTGAAGCTTTCTTT. Translating gives CASSVAGHRGMNTEAFF.

The V and J genes are TRBV5-4 and TRBJ2-5, with TRBD2 matching 14 bases. The CDR3 is made up of 16 amino acids. Germline CDR1 reads SGHNT; CDR2 reads YYREEE (reference sequence). After removal of 3 bases from V and 3 bases from J, the junction contained 4 bases not matched to a gene. In nucleotides, the CDR3 is TGTGCCAGCAGCTCCGGGACTAGCGGGAGAGAAGAGACCCAGTACTTC. It codes for CASSSGTSGREETQYF.

This clone was found once. The CDR3 loop is CASSLFRNTGGTGANVLTF. The CDR3 bases are TGTGCCAGCAGTTTATTTCGGAACACGGGAGGAACTGGGGCCAACGTCCTGACTTTC. This chain connects TRBV28 to TRBJ2-6; 7 bases match TRBD2. Germline CDR1 and CDR2: MDHEN and SYDVKM. The CDR3 spans 19 residues. V dropped 1 base and J dropped 2; count of bases not matched to a gene: 11.

V gene TRBV30 combines with J gene TRBJ2-4; unclear D gene. Deletions cut 0 bases from V and 8 bases from J, with 8 bases between. The CDR3 loop spans 12 amino acids. The germline gives CDR1 GTSNPN, CDR2 SVGIG (reference sequence). The CDR3 sequence: CAWSVQRDIQYF. In DNA form, the CDR3 reads TGTGCCTGGAGTGTACAACGGGACATTCAGTACTTC.